The next 28 T cell receptor beta chains were all read from a single sample in a study of shared clonotypes between healthy human individuals. The repertoire was sequenced with immunoSEQ multiplex PCR; TCRdb's copy has only in-frame clones and lacks some. The data show about 2 million clones, with approximately 95% seen just once and 0.13% held by the top ten. The source material was naive CD4+ T cells sorted from blood. The subset here: CD45RA+ positively selected. These receptors all stem from a man younger than 35 in good health.

The J gene is TRBJ2-6, the V gene TRBV19; D tentatively fits TRBD1 or TRBD2 (5 bases each). Germline V CDR1 and CDR2: LNHDA, SQIVND (reference sequence). The CDR3 is 20 amino acids. With 6 bases removed from V and 0 bases from J, the gap between germline ends came to 24 bases. In DNA form, the CDR3 reads TGTGCCAGTAGCCAGAGGGCGCAGACAGTGCAAAACTCTGGGGCCAACGTCCTGACTTTC. It translates to CASSQRAQTVQNSGANVLTF. The full variable domain, with the rest looked up from reference TRBV19 and TRBJ2-6, is DGGITQSPKYLFRKEGQNVTLSCEQNLNHDAMYWYRQDPGQGLRLIYYSQIVNDFQKGDIAEGYSVSREKKESFPLTVTSAQKNPTAFYLCASSQRAQTVQNSGANVLTFGAGSRLTVL.

This clone showed up just a few times. Other DNA sequences from this sample encode an identical CDR3 as well. V gene TRBV6-5 combines with J gene TRBJ2-2; no definite D call. V shed 6 bases and J shed 6 bases, with 5 bases lying between them. The length of the CDR3 is 11 residues. Germline loops: CDR1 MNHEY, CDR2 SVGAGI. The CDR3 sequence: CASSSPGELFF. CDR3 DNA: TGTGCCAGCAGCTCCCCCGGGGAGCTGTTTTTT.

V usage is TRBV6-1 and J usage is TRBJ1-1; D not certain. The CDR3 loop spans 14 amino acids. CDR1 and CDR2 from the germline V gene are MNHNS and SASEGT. V lost 2 bases and J 4 bases, leaving 11 bases between the germline ends. CDR3 coding DNA: TGTGCCAGCAGTGAACTAGAGGGTGTCACTGAAGCTTTCTTT. Amino acids: CASSELEGVTEAFF.

Points on this clone: Distinct nucleotide sequences in the sample also encode this CDR3. The V call is TRBV5-1, the J call TRBJ1-2; 10 nucleotides align to TRBD1. Unmatched junction bases numbered 3, after V lost 0 bases and J lost 7 bases. Germline V gene sequence: CDR1 SGHRS, CDR2 YFSETQ. This CDR3 contains 14 residues. The CDR3 reads CASSLGQGASGYTF. CDR3 nucleotide sequence: TGCGCCAGCAGCTTGGGACAGGGGGCCAGTGGCTACACCTTC.

The rearrangement uses TRBV11-3 and TRBJ1-4; D is unresolved. V was clipped by 5 bases and J by 7 bases, with 14 bases between them. The CDR3 has 14 amino acids. Germline CDR1 reads SGHNT; CDR2 reads YENEEA. Here the CDR3 reads CASSLPAVCEKLFF. As DNA, the CDR3 is TGTGCCAGCAGCCTCCCCGCTGTCTGTGAAAAACTGTTTTTT.

Concerning this clone: Other DNA sequences from this sample encode an identical CDR3 as well. The V and J genes are TRBV14 and TRBJ2-3; tentative D call: TRBD1 (6 bases). This CDR3 is 13 amino acids long. Germline lookup yields CDR1 SGHDN and CDR2 FVKESK. The V end lost 3 bases, the J end lost 3 bases, and 7 bases lay between the germline ends. CDR3 coding DNA: TGTGCCAGCAGCCAGGACAGAACAGATACGCAGTATTTT. This sequence encodes CASSQDRTDTQYF.

This clone has only one observation. The chain carries TRBV18 and TRBJ1-1, with D unclear. The germline V gene encodes CDR1 KGHSH and CDR2 LQKENI. The CDR3 contains 15 residues. V was pared by 4 bases and J by 0 bases, with 12 bases between. The CDR3 bases are TGTGCCAGCTCACGAGAAGGCGTCATGAACACTGAAGCTTTCTTT. This gives the protein CASSREGVMNTEAFF.

J is TRBJ2-7 and V is TRBV27, with 11 nucleotides matching TRBD2. The CDR3 loop spans 15 amino acids. V was clipped by 4 bases and J by 2 bases; unmatched bases: 4. CDR1 MNHEY and CDR2 SMNVEV come from the germline V gene (reference sequence). Here the CDR3 DNA reads TGTGCCAGCAGTTCAGAGACTAGCGGGGCCTACGAGCAGTACTTC. Protein product: CASSSETSGAYEQYF.

This chain joins TRBV15 and TRBJ2-7; 7 nucleotides line up with TRBD1. CDR1 LNHNV and CDR2 YYDKDF come from the germline V gene (reference sequence). Trimming removed 1 base from V and 3 bases from J; junction bases left unmatched: 3. The length of the CDR3 is 14 residues. The CDR3 is CATSRGGQDYEQYF. CDR3 bases: TGTGCCACCAGCAGAGGCGGACAGGACTACGAGCAGTACTTC.

This clone has just one count. The identical CDR3 is also encoded by other nucleotide sequences in the sample. The chain recombines TRBV7-2 with TRBJ2-3; perhaps TRBD2 as D (6 bases). Germline CDR1 reads SGHTA; CDR2 reads FQGNSA. The CDR3 consists of 13 residues. The ends were cut back, 6 bases at V and 6 bases at J, with 13 bases in the middle. In DNA, the CDR3 is TGTGCCAGCAGTCTGGACCGGGGGGATACGCAGTATTTT. It specifies CASSLDRGDTQYF. The full variable domain, in which reference TRBV7-2 and TRBJ2-3 provide the parts outside the CDR3, is GAGVSQSPSNKVTEKGKDVELRCDPISGHTALYWYRQSLGQGLEFLIYFQGNSAPDKSGLPSDRFSAERTGGSVSTLTIQRTQQEDSAVYLCASSLDRGDTQYFGPGTRLTVL.

For this clone: Other DNA sequences in this specimen translate into the identical CDR3. The chain joins TRBV5-1 to TRBJ2-3; D uncertain. The CDR3 is made up of 13 amino acids. Germline-derived CDR1 and CDR2 are SGHRS and YFSETQ. Trimming left V 2 bases short and J 4 bases short, with 8 bases between. The CDR3 DNA is TGCGCCAGCAGCTTAGTATCGCCAGATACGCAGTATTTT. Amino acid sequence: CASSLVSPDTQYF.

This clone was seen more than once but under ten times. The J gene is TRBJ1-2, the V gene TRBV10-3; tentative D call: TRBD1 (6 bases). V lost 2 bases, J lost 3 bases, and 7 bases lay in between. Per germline, CDR1 ENHRY and CDR2 SYGVKD. The CDR3 runs to 13 residues. The DNA for the CDR3 is TGTGCCATCAGTGAGGAGGGGGACTATGGCTACACCTTC. The encoded protein is CAISEEGDYGYTF.

This chain connects TRBV6-6 to TRBJ2-3; maybe TRBD2 (5 bases). From germline, CDR1 is MNHNY and CDR2 SVGAGI (reference sequence). Deletions cut 7 bases from V and 0 bases from J, with 17 bases between. This CDR3 is built from 16 residues. In DNA, the CDR3 is TGTGCCAGCACCTCCGAGGCAGGACTCAGCACAGATACGCAGTATTTT. The encoded protein is CASTSEAGLSTDTQYF.

The chain carries TRBV5-1 and TRBJ1-1, with TRBD1 matching 9 bases. J gave up 3 bases and V 2 bases, and 2 bases lay outside the gene matches. CDR1 and CDR2 (germline): SGHRS, YFSETQ. This CDR3 region has 14 residues. CDR3: CASSFWTGDTEAFF. Here the CDR3 DNA reads TGCGCCAGCAGCTTTTGGACAGGGGACACTGAAGCTTTCTTT. Together with reference TRBV5-1 and TRBJ1-1, the CDR3 gives the full variable domain: KAGVTQTPRYLIKTRGQQVTLSCSPISGHRSVSWYQQTPGQGLQFLFEYFSETQRNKGNFPGRFSGRQFSNSRSEMNVSTLELGDSALYLCASSFWTGDTEAFFGQGTRLTVV.

J is TRBJ2-1 and V is TRBV5-6; 14 nucleotides align to TRBD2. The CDR3 consists of 17 residues. Germline V lookup: CDR1 SGHDT, CDR2 YYEEEE. V was clipped by 3 bases and J by 0 bases; unmatched bases: 2. CDR3 loop: CASSSGLAGDSYNEQFF. For the CDR3, the DNA is TGTGCCAGCAGCTCGGGACTAGCGGGGGACTCCTACAATGAGCAGTTCTTC.

The chain uses TRBV10-3 and TRBJ1-6; TRBD1 matches at 7 bases. From germline, CDR1 is ENHRY and CDR2 SYGVKD. The CDR3 runs 16 residues. The junction had 5 bases not matched to a gene; V was cut back by 6 bases and J by 0 bases. The CDR3 DNA reads as TGTGCCATCAGCCGGGACAGCCGCTCCTATAATTCACCCCTCCACTTT. Translating it yields CAISRDSRSYNSPLHF.

This chain connects TRBV12-5 to TRBJ2-7; 7 positions match TRBD2. In germline, CDR1 is LGHNT, CDR2 FRNRAP. The V segment lost 0 bases and the J segment 0 bases; nucleotides outside the gene matches: 2. CDR3 size: 15 residues. DNA for the CDR3: TGTGCTAGTGGTTTGGTTCGCGGGAGCTCCTACGAGCAGTACTTC. This gives the protein CASGLVRGSSYEQYF.

Concerning this clone itself: Other DNA sequences of this sample code for an identical CDR3. This chain connects TRBV18 to TRBJ2-5; TRBD1 is a possible D gene (6 bases). Trimming removed 3 bases from V and 2 bases from J, with 10 bases in between. CDR1 is KGHSH and CDR2 is LQKENI in the germline V gene. The CDR3 extends over 14 amino acids. CDR3 in amino acids: CASSPGAVQETQYF. The DNA for the CDR3 is TGTGCCAGCTCACCGGGGGCGGTGCAAGAGACCCAGTACTTC.

CDR3 bases: TGTGCCAGCAGCTCACTATGGGAGAGCGGTTCCTACGAGCAGTACTTC. Its translation is CASSSLWESGSYEQYF. The rearrangement uses TRBV5-8 and TRBJ2-7; D possibly corresponds to TRBD2 (5 bases). Germline V gene sequence: CDR1 SGHTS, CDR2 YDEGEE. V lost 3 bases and J lost 1, with 17 bases in between. CDR3 size: 16 residues.

This clone was observed once. This chain links TRBV4-1 with TRBJ2-2, with 9 positions matching TRBD1. V lost 4 bases to trimming and J lost 5 bases; unmatched junction nucleotides: 14. Germline loops: CDR1 MGHRA, CDR2 YSYEKL. This CDR3 has 18 residues. The DNA for the CDR3 is TGCGCCAGCAGCCCCCAGGGTAAACAGGGGGCCTGGACCGGGGAGCTGTTTTTT. Encoded protein: CASSPQGKQGAWTGELFF.

The V and J genes are TRBV7-8 and TRBJ1-3; possibly TRBD1 for D (5 bases). Trimming removed 1 base at V and 8 bases at J, with 18 bases between. Germline V gene data show CDR1 as SGHVS and CDR2 as FQNEAQ. This CDR3 spans 16 amino acids. Written as DNA, the CDR3 is TGTGCCAGCAGCTTAGAAGGGGTCACCGGAAGCCACACCATATATTTT. It yields the protein CASSLEGVTGSHTIYF. Supplemented by reference TRBV7-8 and TRBJ1-3, the full variable domain reads GAGVSQSPRYKVAKRGQDVALRCDPISGHVSLFWYQQALGQGPEFLTYFQNEAQLDKSGLPSDRFFAERPEGSVSTLKIQRTQQEDSAVYLCASSLEGVTGSHTIYFGEGSWLTVV.

This rearrangement joins TRBV11-2 to TRBJ2-3; D uncertain. From germline, CDR1 is SGHAT and CDR2 FQNNGV. The CDR3 has 13 residues. V gave up 1 base and J gave up 6 bases, with 8 bases separating them. The CDR3 coding sequence is TGTGCCAGCAGCTTAGCCCTGTGGGATACGCAGTATTTT. Residues: CASSLALWDTQYF.

This rearrangement joins TRBV28 to TRBJ2-7; TRBD1 is a possible D gene (5 bases). CDR1 MDHEN and CDR2 SYDVKM come from the germline V gene. This CDR3 has 14 amino acids. The V and J ends lost 7 bases and 7 bases respectively, with 20 bases between them. In nucleotides, the CDR3 is TGTGCCAGCAACCTAGAAGGGGATCGTCTGGAGCAGTACTTC. It translates to CASNLEGDRLEQYF.

The chain is built from TRBV2 and TRBJ2-3; D remains unclear. CDR3 size: 14 residues. Between the trimmed V and J ends, which lost 7 bases and 6 bases, there was a span of 17 bases. Germline V gene sequence: CDR1 SNHLY, CDR2 FYNNEI. CDR3 amino acids: CASKLFAGSDTQYF. The CDR3 nucleotides are TGTGCCAGCAAACTGTTCGCTGGTTCGGATACGCAGTATTTT.

This chain uses TRBV20-1 with TRBJ2-3; D gene unclear. Germline V gene lookup returns CDR1 DFQATT and CDR2 SNEGSKA (reference sequence). The ends were cut back, 5 bases at V and 6 bases at J, with 9 bases in the middle. CDR3 length: 11 amino acids. The DNA for the CDR3 is TGCAGTGCTGGAGTTTCGGATACGCAGTATTTT. Amino acid sequence: CSAGVSDTQYF.

The rearrangement uses TRBV25-1 and TRBJ2-4; TRBD1 might be the D (7 bases). CDR1 MGHDK and CDR2 SYGVNS come from the germline V gene. The CDR3 totals 14 residues. The germline V and J ends were trimmed by 6 bases and 8 bases, with 17 bases remaining between them. The DNA of the CDR3 is TGTGCCAGCAGCCCAGGGGGAGGCGTAGACATTCAGTACTTC. This encodes CASSPGGGVDIQYF.

This clone showed up just a few times. CDR3 sequence reads: CASSEMEGAGYGYTF. In DNA form, the CDR3 reads TGTGCCAGCAGTGAAATGGAGGGGGCGGGGTATGGCTACACCTTC. The V and J genes are TRBV6-1 and TRBJ1-2; 7 bases line up with TRBD1. Losses at the gene ends were 2 bases for V and 5 bases for J; bases not matched to a gene: 8. The CDR3 totals 15 residues. CDR1 is MNHNS, CDR2 SASEGT, per germline.

The chain employs TRBV19 and TRBJ1-1; no clear D gene. The CDR3 extends over 14 amino acids. Looked up from germline, CDR1 is LNHDA and CDR2 is SQIVND (reference sequence). Trimming pared 10 bases from V and 6 bases from J, leaving 21 bases between. CDR3 loop: CATYSRTRSSEAFF. The DNA of the CDR3 is TGTGCCACCTATAGTCGGACGAGGAGCTCTGAAGCTTTCTTT.